This T cell receptor (beta chain) derives from a study of T cell responses to AZD1222 COVID-19 vaccine. The repertoire was sequenced with immunoSEQ multiplex PCR; TCRdb's copy has only in-frame clones and lacks some. The data hold 150,000 to 200,000 clones, with roughly 93% observed a single time. Germline V gene data show CDR1 as SGHAT and CDR2 as FQNNGV. This CDR3 contains 15 residues. V lost 1 base and J lost 5, with 14 bases in between. Specimen: peripheral blood, collected on day 0 of AZD1222 vaccination. The rearrangement uses TRBV11-2 and TRBJ1-1, with D maybe TRBD1 (5 bases). This receptor was obtained from an adult in good health. CDR3 region: CASSLGQTGETEAFF. The CDR3 coding sequence is TGTGCCAGCAGCTTAGGACAGACCGGGGAAACTGAAGCTTTCTTT.